Listed here is a single T cell receptor (beta chain). Its antigen is undetermined. This CDR3 has 15 residues. Germline CDR1 is MNHNS and CDR2 is SASEGT. V lost 6 bases, J lost 5 bases, and 20 bases lay in between. An oligo carrying a UMI was ligated to the cDNA 3' end. An equimolar mix of RC1.1 and RC1.2 primed the beta chain across TRBC1 and TRBC2. One entry per CDR3 protein, called by TCRdb with MiXCR from the UMI-ligation and nested PCR reads. The sample holds over 40,000 distinct CDR3 sequences; 11% are singletons and the top ten take 8.5% to 12%. The sample is PBMC spiked with counted cells of clone KT2. These data originate in a study of quantifying T cell responses using KT2 cells. Study-wide context: RNA was reverse transcribed with TCR alpha and beta constant-region primers. Estimated efficiency of the T4 ligation step was above 8.5% under optimum conditions. Regarding the study as a whole: Very high KT2 spike-in numbers caused saturation in KT2 sequence detection.

This clonotype originated in a human donor. Sequencing was done on a sample of PBMCs spiked with cells of the T cell clone KT2. The chain combines TRBV6-1 with TRBJ2-7; D may correspond to TRBD1 or TRBD2 (5 bases each). The CDR3 loop reads CASSHDHGALDEQYF. The CDR3 DNA reads as TGTGCCAGCAGCCACGACCACGGGGCCCTGGACGAGCAGTACTTC.